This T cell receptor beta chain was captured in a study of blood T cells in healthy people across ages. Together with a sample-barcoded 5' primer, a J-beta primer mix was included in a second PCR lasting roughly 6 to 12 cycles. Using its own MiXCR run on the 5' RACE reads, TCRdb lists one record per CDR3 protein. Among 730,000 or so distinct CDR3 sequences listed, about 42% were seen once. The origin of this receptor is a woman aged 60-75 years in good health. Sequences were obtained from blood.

The chain's CDR3 is CASTGLAGNEQYF. The CDR3 DNA is TGTGCCAGCACGGGACTAGCGGGAAACGAGCAGTACTTC. The chain has TRBV7-9 and TRBJ2-7; 13 bases line up with TRBD2. The CDR3 has 13 amino acids. Trimming cost V 7 bases and J 5 bases; bases outside gene matches: 2. From germline, CDR1 is SEHNR and CDR2 FQNEAQ (reference sequence).